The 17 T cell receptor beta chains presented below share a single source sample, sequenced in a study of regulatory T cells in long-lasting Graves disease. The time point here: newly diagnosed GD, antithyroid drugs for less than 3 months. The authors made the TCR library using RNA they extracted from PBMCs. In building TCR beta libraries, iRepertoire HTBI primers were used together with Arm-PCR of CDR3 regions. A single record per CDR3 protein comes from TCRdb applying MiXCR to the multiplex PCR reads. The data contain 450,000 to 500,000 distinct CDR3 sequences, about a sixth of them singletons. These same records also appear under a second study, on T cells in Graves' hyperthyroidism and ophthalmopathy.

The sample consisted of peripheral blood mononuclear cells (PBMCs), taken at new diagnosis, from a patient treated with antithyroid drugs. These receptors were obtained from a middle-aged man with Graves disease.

This CDR3 is CASSMDTTQETQYF. CDR3 in DNA: TGTGCCAGTAGTATGGACACAACCCAAGAGACCCAGTACTTC. The rearrangement uses TRBV19 and TRBJ2-5; D is possibly TRBD1 (5 bases). Germline V gives CDR1 LNHDA, CDR2 SQIVND (reference sequence). The CDR3 sequence is 14 residues long. Trimming removed 3 bases from V and 1 base from J, with 9 bases in between.

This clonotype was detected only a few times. The CDR3 loop is CASSPGDDTQYF. As DNA, the CDR3 is TGTGCCAGCTCACCGGGGGACGATACGCAGTATTTT. V and J are TRBV18 and TRBJ2-3; either TRBD1 or TRBD2 may fit D (5 bases each). Trimming stripped 3 bases from V and 6 bases from J, with 7 bases between. Looked up from germline, CDR1 is KGHSH and CDR2 is LQKENI. The CDR3 runs 12 residues.

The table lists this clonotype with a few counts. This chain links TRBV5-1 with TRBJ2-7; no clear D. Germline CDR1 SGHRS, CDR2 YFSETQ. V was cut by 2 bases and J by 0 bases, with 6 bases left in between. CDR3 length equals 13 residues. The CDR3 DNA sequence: TGCGCCAGCAGCTTCTTTGCCTCCTACGAGCAGTACTTC. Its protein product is CASSFFASYEQYF.

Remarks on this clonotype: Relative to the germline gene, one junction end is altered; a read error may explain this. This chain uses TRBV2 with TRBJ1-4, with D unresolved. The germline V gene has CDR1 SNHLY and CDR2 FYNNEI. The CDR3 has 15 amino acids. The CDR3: CASSQEGLLNERLFF. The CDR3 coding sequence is TGTGCCAGCAGTCAGGAAGGACTCCTTAATGAAAGACTGTTTTTT.

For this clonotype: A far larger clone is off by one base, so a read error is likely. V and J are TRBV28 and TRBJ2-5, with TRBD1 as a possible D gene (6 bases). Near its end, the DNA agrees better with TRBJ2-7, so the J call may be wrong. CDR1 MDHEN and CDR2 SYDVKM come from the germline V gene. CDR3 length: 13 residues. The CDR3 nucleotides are TGTGCCAGCAGACGGGCAGGGGCCTACGAGCAGTACTTC. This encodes CASRRAGAYEQYF.

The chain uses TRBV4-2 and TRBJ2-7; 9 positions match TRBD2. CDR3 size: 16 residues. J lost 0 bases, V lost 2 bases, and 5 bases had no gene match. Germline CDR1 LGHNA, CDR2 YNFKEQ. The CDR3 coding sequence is TGTGCCAGCAGCCAAAGTACTAGCGGGCTCTCCTACGAGCAGTACTTC. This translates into CASSQSTSGLSYEQYF.

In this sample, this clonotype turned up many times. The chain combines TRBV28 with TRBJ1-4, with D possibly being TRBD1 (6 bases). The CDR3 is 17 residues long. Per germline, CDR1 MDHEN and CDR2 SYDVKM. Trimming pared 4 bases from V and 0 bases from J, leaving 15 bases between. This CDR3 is CASSSDRIRATNEKLFF. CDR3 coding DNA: TGTGCCAGCAGTTCGGACAGAATCCGTGCAACTAATGAAAAACTGTTTTTT.

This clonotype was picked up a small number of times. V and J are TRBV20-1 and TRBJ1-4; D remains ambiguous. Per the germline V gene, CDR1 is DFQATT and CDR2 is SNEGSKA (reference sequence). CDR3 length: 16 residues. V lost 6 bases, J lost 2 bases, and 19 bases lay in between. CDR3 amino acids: CSAQIPSGHTNEKLFF. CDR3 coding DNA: TGCAGTGCACAGATACCCTCCGGGCATACTAATGAAAAACTGTTTTTT.

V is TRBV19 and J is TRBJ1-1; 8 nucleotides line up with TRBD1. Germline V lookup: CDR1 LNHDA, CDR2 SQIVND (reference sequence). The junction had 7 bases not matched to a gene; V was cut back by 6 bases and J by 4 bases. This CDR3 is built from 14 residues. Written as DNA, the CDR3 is TGTGCCAGTAGCCAGGGGGCACGAAGCACTGAAGCTTTCTTT. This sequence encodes CASSQGARSTEAFF.

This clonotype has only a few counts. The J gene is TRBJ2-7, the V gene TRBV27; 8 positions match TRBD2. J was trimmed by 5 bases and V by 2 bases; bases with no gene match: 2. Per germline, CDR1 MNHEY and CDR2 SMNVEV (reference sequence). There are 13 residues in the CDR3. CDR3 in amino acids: CASSLPGRDEQYF. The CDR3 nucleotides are TGTGCCAGCAGTTTACCCGGGAGGGACGAGCAGTACTTC.

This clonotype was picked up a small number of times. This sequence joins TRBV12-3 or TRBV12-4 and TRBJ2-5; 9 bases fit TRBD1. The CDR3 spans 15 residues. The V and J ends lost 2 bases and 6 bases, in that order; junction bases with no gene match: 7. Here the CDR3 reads CASSLRTGVFKTQYF. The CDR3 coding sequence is TGTGCCAGCAGTTTACGGACAGGGGTATTCAAGACCCAGTACTTC.

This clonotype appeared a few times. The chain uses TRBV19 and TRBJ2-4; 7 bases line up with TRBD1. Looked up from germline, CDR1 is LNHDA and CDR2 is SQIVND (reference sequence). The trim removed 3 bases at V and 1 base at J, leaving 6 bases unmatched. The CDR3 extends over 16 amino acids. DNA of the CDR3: TGTGCCAGTAGTATCCAGACAGGGATTGCCAAAAACATTCAGTACTTC. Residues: CASSIQTGIAKNIQYF.

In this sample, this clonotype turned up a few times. CDR3 bases: TGTGCTAGTGGGAACAGGGATGAAAAACTGTTTTTT. Its translation is CASGNRDEKLFF. This chain joins TRBV12-5 and TRBJ1-4, with D possibly being TRBD1 (6 bases). V was shortened by 6 bases and J by 6 bases, with 8 bases between the two germline ends. Germline V gene lookup returns CDR1 LGHNT and CDR2 FRNRAP. There are 12 residues in the CDR3. Full variable domain (remainder filled in from reference TRBV12-5 and TRBJ1-4): DARVTQTPRHKVTEMGQEVTMRCQPILGHNTVFWYRQTMMQGLELLAYFRNRAPLDDSGMPKDRFSAEMPDATLATLKIQPSEPRDSAVYFCASGNRDEKLFFGSGTQLSVL.

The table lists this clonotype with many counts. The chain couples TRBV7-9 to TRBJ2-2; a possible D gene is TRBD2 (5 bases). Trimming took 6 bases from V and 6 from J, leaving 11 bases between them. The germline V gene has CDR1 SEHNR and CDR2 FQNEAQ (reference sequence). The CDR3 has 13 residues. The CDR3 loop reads CASRVLVPGELFF. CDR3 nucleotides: TGTGCCAGCAGAGTACTAGTTCCCGGGGAGCTGTTTTTT.

The CDR3 coding sequence is TGTGCCAGCAATACCTATTACGAGCAGTACTTC. The encoded protein is CASNTYYEQYF. The V and J genes are TRBV28 and TRBJ2-7; D is undetermined. This CDR3 is built from 11 residues. Germline lookup yields CDR1 MDHEN and CDR2 SYDVKM. The germline V and J ends were trimmed by 7 bases and 4 bases, with 8 bases remaining between them.

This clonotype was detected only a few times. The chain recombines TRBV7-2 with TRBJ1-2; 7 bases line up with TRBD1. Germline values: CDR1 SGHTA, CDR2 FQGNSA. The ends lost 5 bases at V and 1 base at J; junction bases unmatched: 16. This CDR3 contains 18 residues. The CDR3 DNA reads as TGTGCCAGCAGCATTTATGGACAGGCTCGAATACTTAACTATGGCTACACCTTC. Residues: CASSIYGQARILNYGYTF.

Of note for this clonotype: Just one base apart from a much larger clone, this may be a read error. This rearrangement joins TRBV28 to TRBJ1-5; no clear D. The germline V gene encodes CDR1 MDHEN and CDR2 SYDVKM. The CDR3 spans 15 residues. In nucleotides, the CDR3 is TGTGTCAGCAGTTTTGTGGAGGCAGGCAATCAGCCCCAGCATTTT. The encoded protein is CVSSFVEAGNQPQHF.